This T cell receptor (beta chain) was observed in a study of blood T cell repertoires in COVID-19. The overall study: From the United States, Italy and Spain came samples of acute and convalescent COVID-19. Nucleic acid was either cDNA or gDNA, and it came from T cells, B-cell-depleted T cells, or PBMCs.

TCRdb's table, derived via immunoSEQ multiplex PCR, lists solely in-frame clones and lacks some. Of 250,000 to 300,000 clones listed, around 90% are singletons. CDR1 and CDR2 from the germline V gene are SGHAT and FQNNGV. V dropped 4 bases and J dropped 7; count of bases not matched to a gene: 6. CDR3 size: 13 residues. This chain joins TRBV11-2 and TRBJ1-2, with 7 bases fitting TRBD1. Sequenced: peripheral blood. This TCR derives from a woman aged 45 to 65 who had recovered from COVID-19. The CDR3 is CASSSQGYGGYTF. Here the CDR3 DNA reads TGTGCCAGCAGCTCACAGGGGTACGGTGGCTACACCTTC.